This T cell receptor beta chain was profiled in a study of shared clonotypes between healthy human individuals. Subsets obtained from CD4+ cells comprised CD45RA+ naive and CD45RA-negative memory cells. Concerning this clone itself: Its antigen is still unknown.

TCRdb's copy holds only in-frame clones and misses some; the assay was immunoSEQ multiplex PCR. The table records some 2.4 million clones, approximately 93% of them present only once. Points from the study as a whole: All-four-donor shared clonotypes had higher generation probabilities than non-shared clonotypes did. In a handful of donors, around 5% of naive CD4 clonotypes appeared in common.

The source is a young man in good health. Some clones in this sample may be carry-over from other donors' samples. Sequencing was done on a sample of naive CD4+ T cells from PBMCs. Subset defined: CD45RA+ positively selected.

The CDR3 DNA reads as TGTGCCACCAAACCTCTAGCGGGGCCAACTACCTCCTACAATGAGCAGTTCTTC. The encoded protein is CATKPLAGPTTSYNEQFF. V and J are TRBV6-4 and TRBJ2-1; 9 bases are shared with TRBD2. Germline V gene data show CDR1 as MRHNA and CDR2 as SNTAGT. The CDR3 contains 18 residues. J gave up 0 bases and V 10 bases, and 16 bases lay outside the gene matches.